This entry is about one T cell receptor beta chain. Eight separate reactions per sample yielded the cDNA. Researchers used template switching to add UMIs featuring a 6-nucleotide sample barcode. TCRdb re-called the 5' RACE reads and catalogs CDR3 proteins one per entry, DNA excluded. The sample includes approximately 340,000 distinct CDR3 sequences. Blood samples measuring roughly 2.5 ml were taken per donor. Isolation of total RNA was performed on whole blood, with no prior T cell sorting. This specimen belongs to a study of monozygotic twins with inflammatory bowel disease. The CDR3 has 14 amino acids. The germline gives CDR1 MGHDK, CDR2 SYGVNS.

The sequence was obtained from a human donor with ulcerative colitis or Crohn's disease, or a healthy co-twin of an affected twin (not recorded which). This sequence joins TRBV25-1 and TRBJ2-2. Sequenced: blood. CDR3 residues: CASSERPETGELFF.